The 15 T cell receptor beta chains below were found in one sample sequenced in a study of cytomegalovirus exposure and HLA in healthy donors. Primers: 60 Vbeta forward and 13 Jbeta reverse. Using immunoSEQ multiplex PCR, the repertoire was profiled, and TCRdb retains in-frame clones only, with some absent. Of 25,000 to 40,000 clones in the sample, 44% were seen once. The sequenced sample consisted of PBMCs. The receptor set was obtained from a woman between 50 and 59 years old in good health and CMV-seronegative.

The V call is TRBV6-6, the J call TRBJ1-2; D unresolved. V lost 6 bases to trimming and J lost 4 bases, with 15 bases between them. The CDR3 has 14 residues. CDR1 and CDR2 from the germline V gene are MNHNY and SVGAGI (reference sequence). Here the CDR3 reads CASSPGTVGYGYTF. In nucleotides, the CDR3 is TGTGCCAGCAGCCCAGGTACCGTGGGCTATGGCTACACCTTC.

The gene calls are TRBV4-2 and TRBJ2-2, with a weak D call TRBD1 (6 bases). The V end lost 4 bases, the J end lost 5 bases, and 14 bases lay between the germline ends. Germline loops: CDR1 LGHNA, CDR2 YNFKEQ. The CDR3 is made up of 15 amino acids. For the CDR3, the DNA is TGTGCCAGCAGCCCGGCCTTGGACAGTACCGGGGAGCTGTTTTTT. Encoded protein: CASSPALDSTGELFF.

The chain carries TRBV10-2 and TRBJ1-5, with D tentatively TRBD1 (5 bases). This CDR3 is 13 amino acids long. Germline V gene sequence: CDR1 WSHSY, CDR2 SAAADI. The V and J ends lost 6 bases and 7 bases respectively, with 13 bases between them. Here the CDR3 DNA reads TGCGCCAGCAGCGGGGGGGAGGGACAGCCCCAGCATTTT. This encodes CASSGGEGQPQHF.

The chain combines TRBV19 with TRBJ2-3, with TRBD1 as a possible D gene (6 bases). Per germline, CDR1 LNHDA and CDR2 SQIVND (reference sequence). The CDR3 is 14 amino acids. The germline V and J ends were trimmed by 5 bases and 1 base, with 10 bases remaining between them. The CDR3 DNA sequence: TGTGCCAGTAGTCCCCGGACAGGCACAGATACGCAGTATTTT. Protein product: CASSPRTGTDTQYF.

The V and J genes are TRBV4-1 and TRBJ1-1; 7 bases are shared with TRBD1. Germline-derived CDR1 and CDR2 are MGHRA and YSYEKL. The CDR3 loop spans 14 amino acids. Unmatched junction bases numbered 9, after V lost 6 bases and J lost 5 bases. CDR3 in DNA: TGCGCCAGCAGAGCGACAGGGTTAGGGACTGAAGCTTTCTTT. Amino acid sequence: CASRATGLGTEAFF.

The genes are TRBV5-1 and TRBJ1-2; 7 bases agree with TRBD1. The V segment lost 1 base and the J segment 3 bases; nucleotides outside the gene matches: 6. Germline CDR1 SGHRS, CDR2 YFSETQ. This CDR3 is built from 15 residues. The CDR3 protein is CASSLPDRVDYGYTF. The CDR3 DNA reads TGCGCCAGCAGCTTGCCTGACAGGGTTGACTATGGCTACACCTTC.

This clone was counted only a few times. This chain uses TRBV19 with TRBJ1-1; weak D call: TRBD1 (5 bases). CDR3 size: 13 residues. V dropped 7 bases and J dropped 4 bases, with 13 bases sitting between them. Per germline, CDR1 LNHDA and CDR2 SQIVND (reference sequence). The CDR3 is CASNPPQATEAFF. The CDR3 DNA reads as TGTGCCAGTAACCCCCCACAGGCCACTGAAGCTTTCTTT.

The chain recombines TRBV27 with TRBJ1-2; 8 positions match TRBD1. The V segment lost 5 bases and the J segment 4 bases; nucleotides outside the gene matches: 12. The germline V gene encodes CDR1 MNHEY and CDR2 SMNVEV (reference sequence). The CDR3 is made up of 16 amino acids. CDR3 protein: CASSQGYGTGSYGYTF. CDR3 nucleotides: TGTGCCAGCAGTCAAGGCTACGGGACAGGTTCCTATGGCTACACCTTC.

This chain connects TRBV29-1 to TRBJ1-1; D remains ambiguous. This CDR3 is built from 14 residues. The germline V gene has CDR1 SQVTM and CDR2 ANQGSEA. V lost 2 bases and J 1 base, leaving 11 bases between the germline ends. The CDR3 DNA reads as TGCAGCGTTGAAACCGGGAGAGGGAACACTGAAGCTTTCTTT. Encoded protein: CSVETGRGNTEAFF.

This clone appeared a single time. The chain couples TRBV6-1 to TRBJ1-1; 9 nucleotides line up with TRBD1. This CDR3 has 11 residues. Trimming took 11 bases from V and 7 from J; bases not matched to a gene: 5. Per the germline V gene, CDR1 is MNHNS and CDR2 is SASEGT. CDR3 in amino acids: CAGTGGSEAFF. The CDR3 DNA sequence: TGTGCCGGTACAGGGGGCAGTGAAGCTTTCTTT.

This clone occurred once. CDR3 sequence: CASRVGGGSDEQYF. In DNA, the CDR3 is TGTGCCAGCAGGGTAGGGGGGGGGAGCGACGAGCAGTACTTC. The gene calls are TRBV5-6 and TRBJ2-7, with TRBD2 as a possible D gene (7 bases). CDR1 SGHDT and CDR2 YYEEEE come from the germline V gene. The length of the CDR3 is 14 residues. The V end was cut by 5 bases, the J end by 5 bases, with 17 bases between. Together with reference TRBV5-6 and TRBJ2-7, the CDR3 gives the full variable domain: DAGVTQSPTHLIKTRGQQVTLRCSPKSGHDTVSWYQQALGQGPQFIFQYYEEEERQRGNFPDRFSGHQFPNYSSELNVNALLLGDSALYLCASRVGGGSDEQYFGPGTRLTVT.

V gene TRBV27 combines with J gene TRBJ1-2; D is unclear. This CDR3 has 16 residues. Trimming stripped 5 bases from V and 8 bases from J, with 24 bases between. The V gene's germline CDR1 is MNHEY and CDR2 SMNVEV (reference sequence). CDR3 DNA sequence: TGTGCCAGCAGTCTGGTGCCCTCGGGTCCAGAGTTCGGCTACACCTTC. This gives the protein CASSLVPSGPEFGYTF.

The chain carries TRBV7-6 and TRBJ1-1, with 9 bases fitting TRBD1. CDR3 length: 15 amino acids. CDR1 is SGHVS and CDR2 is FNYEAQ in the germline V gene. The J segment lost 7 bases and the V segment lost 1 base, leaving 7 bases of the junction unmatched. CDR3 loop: CASSLGPGQGVEAFF. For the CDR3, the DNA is TGTGCCAGCAGCTTAGGTCCGGGACAGGGAGTTGAAGCTTTCTTT. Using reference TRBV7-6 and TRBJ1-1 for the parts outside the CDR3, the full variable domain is GAGVSQSPRYKVTKRGQDVALRCDPISGHVSLYWYRQALGQGPEFLTYFNYEAQQDKSGLPNDRFSAERPEGSISTLTIQRTEQRDSAMYRCASSLGPGQGVEAFFGQGTRLTVV.

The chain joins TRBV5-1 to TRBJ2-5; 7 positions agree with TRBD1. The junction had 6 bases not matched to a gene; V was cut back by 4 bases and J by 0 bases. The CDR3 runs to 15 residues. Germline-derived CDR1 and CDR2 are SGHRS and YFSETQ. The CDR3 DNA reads TGCGCCAGCAGCAGGCAGGGGGAATACCAAGAGACCCAGTACTTC. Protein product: CASSRQGEYQETQYF.

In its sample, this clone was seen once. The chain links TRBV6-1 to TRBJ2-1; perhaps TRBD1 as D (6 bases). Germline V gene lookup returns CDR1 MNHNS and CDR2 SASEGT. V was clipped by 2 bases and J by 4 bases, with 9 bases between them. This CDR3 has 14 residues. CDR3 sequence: CASSEQGLYNEQFF. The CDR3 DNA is TGTGCCAGCAGTGAACAGGGGTTGTACAATGAGCAGTTCTTC.